These 14 T cell receptor beta chains originate from one sample sequenced in a study of OX40 agonist ivuxolimab in advanced cancers. The library was generated by the immunoSEQ multiplex PCR assay. What TCRdb holds here is the immuneACCESS table cut down to in-frame rearrangements. Part of the clones is not present; checked against another copy, under half of the missing clones reflect an unresolved V gene, and the others are unexplained. The sample yields some 33,000 clones; roughly 81% were counted once. The ten largest clones represent approximately 21% of the sample. This sample comprised CD4+ or CD8+ T cells sorted from blood, obtained in a trial of the OX40 agonist ivuxolimab. The receptors shown here come from an adult with an advanced solid tumor such as melanoma, head and neck, liver or kidney cancer.

About this clone: An end of the junction does not agree with germline; a read error may underlie this. CDR3 DNA: TGTGCCTGGTCTTTTCGGTCTAGCGGGAACACCGGGGAGCTGCTTTTT. It yields the protein CAWSFRSSGNTGELLF. The J gene is TRBJ2-2, the V gene TRBV30; 9 positions agree with TRBD2. Germline lookup yields CDR1 GTSNPN and CDR2 SVGIG (reference sequence). The CDR3 loop spans 16 amino acids.

The chain recombines TRBV5-4 with TRBJ1-1; no firm D call. The germline CDR1 and CDR2 sequences are SGHNT and YYREEE (reference sequence). CDR3 length equals 13 residues. V shed 4 bases and J shed 4 bases, with 11 bases lying between them. The CDR3 loop reads CASSPPYGTEAFF. The CDR3, as DNA: TGTGCCAGCAGCCCCCCCTATGGCACTGAAGCTTTCTTT.

This sequence joins TRBV18 and TRBJ2-6; 7 positions agree with TRBD1. V lost 3 bases to trimming and J lost 1 base; unmatched junction nucleotides: 6. Germline lookup yields CDR1 KGHSH and CDR2 LQKENI. CDR3 length: 17 residues. CDR3 protein: CASSPRTGVSGANVLTF. The CDR3 nucleotides read TGTGCCAGCTCACCTCGGACAGGAGTATCTGGGGCCAACGTCCTGACTTTC.

The genes are TRBV28 and TRBJ1-1, with D possibly being TRBD1 (6 bases). Germline V gene data show CDR1 as MDHEN and CDR2 as SYDVKM. The CDR3 length is 14 residues. Trimming took off 8 bases at V and 11 bases at J, with 24 bases between the two ends. In nucleotides, the CDR3 is TGTGCCAGCTTTGGAAGGGGGACACTTGAATGGGCTTTCTTT. Translated, it gives CASFGRGTLEWAFF.

This sequence joins TRBV2 and TRBJ1-2; 7 bases are shared with TRBD1. The germline CDR1 and CDR2 sequences are SNHLY and FYNNEI. The V gene end was trimmed by 2 bases and the J gene end by 6 bases; junction bases not matched to a gene: 3. There are 13 residues in the CDR3. The CDR3 here is CASSETGEDGYTF. CDR3 DNA sequence: TGTGCCAGCAGTGAAACAGGGGAAGATGGCTACACCTTC.

This sequence joins TRBV18 and TRBJ1-4, with D perhaps matching TRBD1 (6 bases). The germline V and J ends were trimmed by 5 bases and 8 bases, with 12 bases remaining between them. The CDR3 is 13 residues long. Germline lookup yields CDR1 KGHSH and CDR2 LQKENI. For the CDR3, the DNA is TGTGCCAGCTCATCCGGACAGAGGGAAAAACTGTTTTTT. It encodes CASSSGQREKLFF.

The chain couples TRBV21-1 to TRBJ2-3; the D call of TRBD2 is as the table states it, not checked on the DNA. TRBV21-1 is a listed pseudogene. CDR3 length equals 12 residues. CDR3 sequence: CASSTAWDTQYF. CDR3 bases: TGTGCCAGCAGCACCGCGTGGGATACGCAGTATTTT.

The V and J genes are TRBV7-2 and TRBJ1-6, with D perhaps matching TRBD1 (6 bases). The CDR3 contains 12 residues. CDR1 is SGHTA and CDR2 is FQGNSA in the germline V gene. V was clipped by 4 bases and J by 13 bases, with 11 bases between them. CDR3 protein: CASSSQGPPLHF. CDR3 sequence (DNA): TGTGCCAGCAGCTCACAGGGACCCCCCCTCCACTTT.

J is TRBJ2-5 and V is TRBV5-8, with D possibly TRBD2 on 5 matching bases. V lost 0 bases and J lost 5, with 14 bases in between. CDR3 length: 15 residues. Looked up from germline, CDR1 is SGHTS and CDR2 is YDEGEE. CDR3 amino acids: CASSLGFEGCETQYF. The CDR3 DNA is TGTGCCAGCAGCTTGGGATTCGAGGGCTGCGAGACCCAGTACTTC. Using reference TRBV5-8 and TRBJ2-5 for the parts outside the CDR3, the full variable domain is EAGVTQSPTHLIKTRGQQATLRCSPISGHTSVYWYQQALGLGLQFLLWYDEGEERNRGNFPPRFSGRQFPNYSSELNVNALELEDSALYLCASSLGFEGCETQYFGPGTRLLVL.

The gene calls are TRBV7-9 and TRBJ2-7; D possibly corresponds to TRBD2 (6 bases). Trimming removed 0 bases from V and 3 bases from J, with 12 bases in between. CDR1 and CDR2 from the germline V gene are SEHNR and FQNEAQ (reference sequence). The CDR3 totals 15 residues. The CDR3, as DNA: TGTGCCAGCAGCTTAGCGAGCGGGTTCAACTACGAGCAGTACTTC. Amino acids: CASSLASGFNYEQYF.

This rearrangement joins TRBV4-3 to TRBJ2-5, with 11 bases identical to TRBD2. V lost 0 bases to trimming and J lost 4 bases; unmatched junction nucleotides: 10. The CDR3 spans 18 residues. CDR1 is LGHNA and CDR2 is YSLEER in the germline V gene. This CDR3 is CASSQDPLAGGRVETQYF. The CDR3, as DNA: TGCGCCAGCAGCCAAGATCCTTTAGCGGGGGGGCGCGTAGAGACCCAGTACTTC.

The J gene is TRBJ1-6, the V gene TRBV5-8; D is possibly TRBD1 (5 bases). The germline V and J ends were trimmed by 4 bases and 10 bases, with 18 bases remaining between them. From germline, CDR1 is SGHTS and CDR2 YDEGEE. The CDR3 runs to 15 residues. CDR3 amino acids: CASSPPGRTYSPLHF. The CDR3 DNA reads TGTGCCAGCAGCCCCCCGGGGCGCACTTACTCACCCCTCCACTTT.

This chain uses TRBV21-1 with TRBJ1-2. TRBV21-1 is a pseudogene segment. The CDR3 sequence is 13 residues long. CDR3 in DNA: TGTGCCAGCAGCATGGAGGGGACGGGGGGCTACACCTTC. This encodes CASSMEGTGGYTF.

The V gene is TRBV5-6, the J gene TRBJ2-3; TRBD2 matches at 7 bases. The CDR3 is 15 residues long. J was trimmed by 2 bases and V by 0 bases; bases with no gene match: 3. Germline V CDR1 and CDR2: SGHDT, YYEEEE. The CDR3 nucleotides are TGTGCCAGCAGCTTGGAGGGACTACTCACAGATACGCAGTATTTT. This translates into CASSLEGLLTDTQYF.